The clone carrying this T cell receptor (beta chain) was counted between two and nine times. The entry originates in a study of blood T cells in healthy people across ages. A second roughly 6 to 11 cycle PCR used barcoded and J-beta primers. Each CDR3 protein gets one entry after TCRdb re-called the 5' RACE reads with MiXCR. The profile shows about 1.4 million distinct CDR3 sequences, roughly 60% of them singletons. Germline V gene sequence: CDR1 DFQATT, CDR2 SNEGSKA (reference sequence). This CDR3 has 12 amino acids. V was trimmed by 3 bases and J by 3 bases, leaving 9 bases between them. The sample comprised blood. The rearrangement joins TRBV20-1 to TRBJ2-7; D is undetermined. This receptor was obtained from a man aged 18 to 30 in good health. CDR3 sequence reads: CSASGTVYEQYF. In DNA, the CDR3 is TGCAGTGCTAGTGGCACGGTCTACGAGCAGTACTTC.